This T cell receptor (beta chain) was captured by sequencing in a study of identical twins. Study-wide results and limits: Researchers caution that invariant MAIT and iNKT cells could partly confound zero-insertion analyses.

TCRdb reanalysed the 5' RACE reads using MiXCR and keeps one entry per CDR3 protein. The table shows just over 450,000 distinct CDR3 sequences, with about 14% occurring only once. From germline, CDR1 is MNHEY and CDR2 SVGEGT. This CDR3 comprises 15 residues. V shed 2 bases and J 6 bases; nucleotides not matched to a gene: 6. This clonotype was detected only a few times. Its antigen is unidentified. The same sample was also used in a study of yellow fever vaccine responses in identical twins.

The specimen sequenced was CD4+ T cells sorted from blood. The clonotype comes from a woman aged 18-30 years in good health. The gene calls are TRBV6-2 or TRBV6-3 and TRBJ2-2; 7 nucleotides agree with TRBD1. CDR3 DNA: TGTGCCAGCAGTTACGTGACAGGGTTTGCCGGGGAGCTGTTTTTT. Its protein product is CASSYVTGFAGELFF.